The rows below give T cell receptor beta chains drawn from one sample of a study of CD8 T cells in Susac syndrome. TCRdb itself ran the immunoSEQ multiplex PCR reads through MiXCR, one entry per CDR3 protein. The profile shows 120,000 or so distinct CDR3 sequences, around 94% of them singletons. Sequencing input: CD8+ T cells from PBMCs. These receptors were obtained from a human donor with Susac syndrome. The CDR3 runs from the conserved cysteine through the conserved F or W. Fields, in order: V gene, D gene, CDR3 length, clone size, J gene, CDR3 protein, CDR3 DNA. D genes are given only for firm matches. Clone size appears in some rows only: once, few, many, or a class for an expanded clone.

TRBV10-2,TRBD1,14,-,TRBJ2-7,CASSRDRARYEQYF,TGCGCCAGCAGTCGGGACAGGGCACGCTACGAGCAGTACTTC
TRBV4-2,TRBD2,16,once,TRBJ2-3,CASSQSSGGGEDTQYF,TGTGCCAGCAGCCAATCCTCCGGGGGGGGAGAAGATACGCAGTATTTT
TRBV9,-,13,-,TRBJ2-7,CASSVDLTYEQYF,TGTGCCAGCAGCGTCGACCTTACCTACGAGCAGTACTTC
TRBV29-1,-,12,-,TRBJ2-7,CSVDGGYYEQYF,TGCAGCGTTGACGGCGGGTACTACGAGCAGTACTTC
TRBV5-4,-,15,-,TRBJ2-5,CASSSNPSEGETQYF,TGTGCCAGCAGCTCCAACCCCTCAGAGGGGGAGACCCAGTACTTC
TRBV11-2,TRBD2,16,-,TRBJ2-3,CASSSRRGGGTDTQYF,TGTGCCAGCAGCTCGAGGCGGGGGGGCGGCACAGATACGCAGTATTTT
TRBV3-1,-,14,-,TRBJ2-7,CASSQENRPYEQYF,TGTGCCAGCAGCCAAGAAAATAGACCCTACGAGCAGTACTTC
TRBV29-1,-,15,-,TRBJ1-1,CSVVGRGASRTEAFF,TGCAGCGTTGTGGGGAGGGGGGCATCGCGTACTGAAGCTTTCTTT
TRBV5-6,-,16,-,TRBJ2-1,CASSLVAGTASNEQFF,TGTGCCAGCAGCTTGGTCGCAGGGACTGCATCCAATGAGCAGTTCTTC
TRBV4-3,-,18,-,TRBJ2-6,CASTQALARVSGANVLTF,TGCGCCAGCACCCAAGCACTGGCCCGCGTCTCTGGGGCCAACGTCCTGACTTTC
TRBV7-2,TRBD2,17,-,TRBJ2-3,CASTNPRIGGGADTQYF,TGTGCCAGCACCAACCCCCGGATCGGCGGGGGGGCAGATACGCAGTATTTT
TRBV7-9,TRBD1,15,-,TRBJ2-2,CASSEGTGNTGELFF,TGTGCCAGCAGCGAGGGGACAGGGAACACCGGGGAGCTGTTTTTT
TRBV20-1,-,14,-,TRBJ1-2,CSAPMTGPNYGYTF,TGCAGTGCCCCCATGACAGGACCTAACTATGGCTACACCTTC
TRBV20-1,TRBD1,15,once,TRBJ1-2,CSALGTGESNYGYTF,TGCAGTGCTCTCGGGACAGGAGAATCTAACTATGGCTACACCTTC
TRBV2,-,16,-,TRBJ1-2,CASSEESPWSNYGYTF,TGTGCCAGCAGTGAAGAGAGTCCGTGGTCTAACTATGGCTACACCTTC
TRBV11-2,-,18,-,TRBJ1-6,CASSLDRNGPRYNSPLHF,TGTGCCAGCAGCTTAGATCGGAACGGGCCCCGATATAATTCACCCCTCCACTTT
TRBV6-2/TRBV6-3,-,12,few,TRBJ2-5,CASSYSRETQYF,TGTGCCAGCAGTTACTCCAGGGAGACCCAGTACTTC
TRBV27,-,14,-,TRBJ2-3,CASRPPAAGNTQYF,TGTGCCAGCCGTCCCCCCGCAGCTGGCAATACGCAGTATTTT
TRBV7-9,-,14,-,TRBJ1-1,CASSDPGGNTEAFF,TGTGCCAGCAGCGACCCGGGGGGGAACACTGAAGCTTTCTTT
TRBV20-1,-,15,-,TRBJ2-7,CSARSGDGVSYEQYF,TGCAGTGCTAGATCGGGTGATGGGGTCTCCTACGAGCAGTACTTC
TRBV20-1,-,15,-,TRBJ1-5,CSAHGEGDSNQPQHF,TGCAGTGCCCACGGGGAGGGGGATAGCAATCAGCCCCAGCATTTT
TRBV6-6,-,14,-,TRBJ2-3,CASTLTGVTDTQYF,TGTGCCAGCACCCTCACCGGTGTGACAGATACGCAGTATTTT